This T cell receptor (beta chain) was identified in a study of T cell changes during pregnancy in multiple sclerosis. The trim removed 6 bases at V and 4 bases at J, leaving 15 bases unmatched. The CDR3 consists of 17 residues. CDR1 is KGHSH and CDR2 is LQKENI in the germline V gene. The assay was immunoSEQ multiplex PCR, and TCRdb's table has in-frame clones only and misses some. The sample carries roughly 52,000 clones, about 92% recorded once. The sequenced sample was CD4+ T cells from peripheral blood mononuclear cells, obtained in the third trimester of pregnancy. The genes are TRBV18 and TRBJ2-3; 8 bases line up with TRBD1. The source is a female donor with multiple sclerosis, enrolled in a pregnancy study. The CDR3: CASSRELRTGTADTQYF. In DNA form, the CDR3 reads TGTGCCAGCTCTCGTGAACTGAGGACAGGGACAGCAGATACGCAGTATTTT.